These 30 T cell receptor beta chains were all obtained from the same sample, sequenced in a study of OX40 agonist ivuxolimab in advanced cancers. Here immunoSEQ multiplex PCR was the method, and the copy in TCRdb shows in-frame clones only, minus some. Of over 25,000 clones in the sample, 85% were seen once. The input for sequencing was CD4+ or CD8+ T cells sorted from blood, taken in a trial of the OX40 agonist ivuxolimab. The receptor source for this set is an adult with an advanced solid tumor such as melanoma, head and neck, liver or kidney cancer.

The chain carries TRBV19 and TRBJ1-4, with 9 positions matching TRBD1. Germline CDR1 reads LNHDA; CDR2 reads SQIVND (reference sequence). The V and J ends lost 0 bases and 0 bases, in that order; junction bases with no gene match: 17. This CDR3 contains 22 residues. The DNA for the CDR3 is TGTGCCAGTAGTATAGACCCTGGAAATATGTACAGGGGGCATTCAACTAATGAAAAACTGTTTTTT. Residues: CASSIDPGNMYRGHSTNEKLFF.

J is TRBJ1-2 and V is TRBV7-3; D gene uncertain. Trimming took 1 base from V and 7 from J, leaving 10 bases between them. The CDR3 consists of 13 residues. CDR1 and CDR2 from the germline V gene are SGHTA and FQGTGA. The CDR3 spells CASSLSDGSGYTF. In DNA form, the CDR3 reads TGTGCCAGCAGCTTAAGTGATGGTTCTGGCTACACCTTC.

The V gene is TRBV6-1, the J gene TRBJ2-7; 12 bases line up with TRBD2. Germline values: CDR1 MNHNS, CDR2 SASEGT. After removal of 10 bases from V and 0 bases from J, the junction contained 7 bases not matched to a gene. The length of the CDR3 is 15 residues. In DNA, the CDR3 is TGTGCCACCCCGCGACTAGCGGGGGACTCCTACGAGCAGTACTTC. Its translation: CATPRLAGDSYEQYF.

This rearrangement joins TRBV7-9 to TRBJ2-7; D is ambiguous. Germline lookup yields CDR1 SEHNR and CDR2 FQNEAQ (reference sequence). The CDR3 runs 14 residues. V was cut by 4 bases and J by 2 bases, with 12 bases left in between. The DNA for the CDR3 is TGTGCCAGCAGCTCGGCCGGACGGACCTACGAGCAGTACTTC. Protein: CASSSAGRTYEQYF.

The chain couples TRBV19 to TRBJ2-3; tentatively, D is TRBD1 (5 bases). Per the germline V gene, CDR1 is LNHDA and CDR2 is SQIVND (reference sequence). The CDR3 consists of 17 residues. Trimming cost V 2 bases and J 2 bases, with 17 bases left between them. This CDR3 is CASSILLSTGDTDTQYF. The CDR3 DNA reads TGTGCCAGTAGTATACTTTTGAGTACAGGCGACACAGATACGCAGTATTTT.

The chain joins TRBV13 to TRBJ1-2; 8 nucleotides align to TRBD1. This CDR3 has 14 amino acids. Germline loops: CDR1 PRHDT, CDR2 FYEKMQ (reference sequence). The junction had 9 bases not matched to a gene; V was cut back by 6 bases and J by 6 bases. Written as DNA, the CDR3 is TGTGCCAGCAGTCCGACAGGGGTTGAGGATGGCTACACCTTC. This gives the protein CASSPTGVEDGYTF.

The chain carries TRBV13 and TRBJ2-7; 9 bases are shared with TRBD1. Germline trimming cut 4 bases from V and 5 bases from J; bases unmatched to any gene: 6. The CDR3 runs to 14 residues. The germline V gene encodes CDR1 PRHDT and CDR2 FYEKMQ (reference sequence). The CDR3 spells CASSYGTGRHEQYF. DNA of the CDR3: TGTGCCAGCAGCTACGGGACAGGGAGACACGAGCAGTACTTC.

The chain couples TRBV28 to TRBJ2-7; maybe TRBD1 (6 bases). From germline, CDR1 is MDHEN and CDR2 SYDVKM. The CDR3 consists of 13 residues. V lost 2 bases to trimming and J lost 4 bases, with 9 bases between them. CDR3 nucleotides: TGTGCCAGCAGTTTACCAGGGGCTTACGAGCAGTACTTC. Encoded protein: CASSLPGAYEQYF.

The chain employs TRBV9 and TRBJ1-2, with TRBD1 as a possible D gene (5 bases). V lost 4 bases to trimming and J lost 3 bases, with 16 bases between them. The CDR3 extends over 15 amino acids. CDR1 is SGDLS, CDR2 YYNGEE, per germline. The CDR3 loop is CASSPRRGVDYGYTF. The CDR3, as DNA: TGTGCCAGCAGCCCTCGCCGGGGGGTTGACTATGGCTACACCTTC.

The chain uses TRBV5-1 and TRBJ2-1; no firm D call. V lost 2 bases and J 5 bases, leaving 8 bases between the germline ends. CDR3 size: 13 residues. Germline-derived CDR1 and CDR2 are SGHRS and YFSETQ. CDR3 DNA: TGCGCCAGCAGCTTTATACTAAACAATGAGCAGTTCTTC. This sequence encodes CASSFILNNEQFF.

The chain carries TRBV2 and TRBJ1-5; the D is unclear. V lost 7 bases, J lost 5 bases, and 12 bases lay in between. The CDR3 extends over 13 amino acids. Per the germline V gene, CDR1 is SNHLY and CDR2 is FYNNEI. CDR3 region: CASTSRGYQPQHF. DNA of the CDR3: TGTGCCAGCACTTCACGTGGCTATCAGCCCCAGCATTTT. Filled out from reference TRBV2 and TRBJ1-5, the complete variable domain reads EPEVTQTPSHQVTQMGQEVILRCVPISNHLYFYWYRQILGQKVEFLVSFYNNEISEKSEIFDDQFSVERPDGSNFTLKIRSTKLEDSAMYFCASTSRGYQPQHFGDGTRLSIL.

The chain joins TRBV7-9 to TRBJ2-7; 11 bases map to TRBD1. The germline CDR1 and CDR2 sequences are SEHNR and FQNEAQ (reference sequence). This CDR3 has 17 residues. After removal of 7 bases from V and 0 bases from J, the junction contained 11 bases not matched to a gene. The CDR3, as DNA: TGTGCCAGCACCACCGCAACCGGGACAGGGGGCTCCTACGAGCAGTACTTC. It encodes CASTTATGTGGSYEQYF.

The chain is built from TRBV9 and TRBJ1-5; 8 bases agree with TRBD1. Germline assignment: CDR1 SGDLS and CDR2 YYNGEE. Trimming cost V 3 bases and J 0 bases; bases outside gene matches: 5. This CDR3 region has 16 residues. The CDR3 DNA follows: TGTGCCAGCAGCGGCGGGACAGGTAATAGCAATCAGCCCCAGCATTTT. This translates into CASSGGTGNSNQPQHF.

The chain couples TRBV7-6 to TRBJ2-1; D may be TRBD1 or TRBD2 (6 bases each). CDR1 and CDR2 (germline): SGHVS, FNYEAQ. The CDR3 spans 18 residues. V was clipped by 4 bases and J by 0 bases, with 19 bases between them. CDR3 sequence: CASSYPRTGASSYNEQFF. CDR3 DNA sequence: TGTGCCAGCAGCTATCCTCGGACGGGGGCTTCCTCCTACAATGAGCAGTTCTTC.

The chain combines TRBV9 with TRBJ1-3; D uncertain. V was shortened by 4 bases and J by 3 bases, with 8 bases between the two germline ends. The CDR3 runs 13 residues. CDR1 is SGDLS, CDR2 YYNGEE, per germline. The CDR3 spells CASSTGRGNTIYF. Written as DNA, the CDR3 is TGTGCCAGCAGCACCGGACGTGGAAACACCATATATTTT.

V usage is TRBV19 and J usage is TRBJ2-3; 15 bases are shared with TRBD2. With V trimmed by 6 bases and J by 5 bases, 9 bases remained unmatched. The CDR3 consists of 17 residues. CDR1 is LNHDA and CDR2 is SQIVND in the germline V gene (reference sequence). As DNA, the CDR3 is TGTGCCAGTAGCATCGGACTAGCGGGGGGGCCGGAAGATACGCAGTATTTT. Its protein is CASSIGLAGGPEDTQYF.

This clone was recorded a few times. The V and J genes are TRBV18 and TRBJ2-1; D is possibly TRBD1 or TRBD2 (5 bases each). The CDR3 has 12 residues. Trimming shortened V by 7 bases and J by 9 bases, and 13 bases separated the two germline ends. Germline assignment: CDR1 KGHSH and CDR2 LQKENI. The CDR3, as DNA: TGTGCCAGCTACGCCCCGGGGACTGAGCAGTTCTTC. It codes for CASYAPGTEQFF.

The table lists this clone with a few counts. The rearrangement links TRBV10-2 to TRBJ2-5; no clear D gene. The CDR3 loop spans 10 amino acids. Germline V lookup: CDR1 WSHSY, CDR2 SAAADI. V was trimmed by 2 bases and J by 11 bases, leaving 6 bases between them. The CDR3 coding sequence is TGCGCCAGCAGTGAGGGAAGACAGTACTTC. Its translation is CASSEGRQYF.

The chain couples TRBV6-5 to TRBJ2-7; 7 nucleotides line up with TRBD1. J gave up 5 bases and V 2 bases, and 3 bases lay outside the gene matches. The germline V gene has CDR1 MNHEY and CDR2 SVGAGI. The CDR3 totals 13 residues. This chain's CDR3 is CASSYQGVNEQYF. The CDR3 coding sequence is TGTGCCAGCAGTTACCAGGGGGTCAACGAGCAGTACTTC.

This chain joins TRBV19 and TRBJ2-5; D possibly corresponds to TRBD1 (5 bases). The germline V and J ends were trimmed by 5 bases and 5 bases, with 6 bases remaining between them. Looked up from germline, CDR1 is LNHDA and CDR2 is SQIVND (reference sequence). The CDR3 runs 11 residues. CDR3 protein: CASSGAETQYF. The DNA for the CDR3 is TGTGCCAGTAGTGGGGCGGAGACCCAGTACTTC.

This clone came up a few times. The chain combines TRBV19 with TRBJ1-2, with D perhaps matching TRBD1 (5 bases). In germline, CDR1 is LNHDA, CDR2 SQIVND (reference sequence). V shed 2 bases and J shed 5 bases, with 12 bases lying between them. CDR3 length: 14 residues. The CDR3 DNA is TGTGCCAGTAGTATACGGGGCCCCCCTTATGGCTACACCTTC. Its protein is CASSIRGPPYGYTF.

The rearrangement joins TRBV27 to TRBJ2-7, with TRBD2 matching 13 bases. Germline loops: CDR1 MNHEY, CDR2 SMNVEV (reference sequence). Trimming cost V 5 bases and J 3 bases; bases outside gene matches: 4. This CDR3 has 15 residues. CDR3 sequence (DNA): TGTGCCAGCAGTCCGGGACTAGCGGGGCTCTACGAGCAGTACTTC. This codes for CASSPGLAGLYEQYF.

The chain carries TRBV19 and TRBJ2-7; no firm D call. Germline CDR1 is LNHDA and CDR2 is SQIVND (reference sequence). Trimming took off 2 bases at V and 6 bases at J, with 14 bases between the two ends. This CDR3 region has 14 residues. CDR3 sequence reads: CASSISSAPGEQYF. The CDR3 coding sequence is TGTGCCAGTAGTATAAGTAGTGCCCCGGGCGAGCAGTACTTC. Combining the CDR3 with reference TRBV19 and TRBJ2-7 gives the whole variable domain DGGITQSPKYLFRKEGQNVTLSCEQNLNHDAMYWYRQDPGQGLRLIYYSQIVNDFQKGDIAEGYSVSREKKESFPLTVTSAQKNPTAFYLCASSISSAPGEQYFGPGTRLTVT.

This clone was seen a few times. V is TRBV4-1 and J is TRBJ2-7; no clear D. The V gene lost 0 bases and the J gene lost 4 bases, with 13 bases spanning the gap. This CDR3 has 15 residues. CDR1 is MGHRA and CDR2 is YSYEKL in the germline V gene. CDR3 sequence (DNA): TGCGCCAGCAGCCAAGAGGCGACGGTAACGTACGAGCAGTACTTC. It specifies CASSQEATVTYEQYF.

This chain joins TRBV7-9 and TRBJ2-7; D unclear. Trimming cost V 1 base and J 3 bases, with 7 bases left between them. Germline CDR1 is SEHNR and CDR2 is FQNEAQ (reference sequence). This CDR3 has 13 amino acids. The CDR3 coding sequence is TGTGCCAGCAGCTTAGAGCAGTTCTACGAGCAGTACTTC. Protein product: CASSLEQFYEQYF.

The chain couples TRBV13 to TRBJ2-3; unclear D gene. This CDR3 region has 15 residues. The germline V and J ends were trimmed by 3 bases and 0 bases, with 10 bases remaining between them. Looked up from germline, CDR1 is PRHDT and CDR2 is FYEKMQ (reference sequence). CDR3 in DNA: TGTGCCAGCAGCTTTATTCAGCCCAGCACAGATACGCAGTATTTT. Its translation is CASSFIQPSTDTQYF.

This clone has only a few counts. The chain recombines TRBV16 with TRBJ1-5; D is unclear. The V end lost 4 bases, the J end lost 9 bases, and 7 bases lay between the germline ends. Germline V gene lookup returns CDR1 KGHSY and CDR2 FQNENV. The CDR3 length is 11 residues. CDR3 region: CASSRTGPQHF. In nucleotides, the CDR3 is TGTGCCAGCAGCCGGACGGGGCCCCAGCATTTT.

This chain links TRBV19 with TRBJ2-7; D is unresolved. Germline values: CDR1 LNHDA, CDR2 SQIVND (reference sequence). The CDR3 is 13 amino acids. Trimming took 3 bases from V and 1 from J, leaving 7 bases between them. The CDR3 protein is CASSIGPSYEQYF. The CDR3 nucleotides read TGTGCCAGTAGTATCGGCCCGTCCTACGAGCAGTACTTC.

The chain employs TRBV19 and TRBJ2-6; 9 bases agree with TRBD2. The CDR3 sequence is 18 residues long. The V and J ends lost 6 bases and 1 base, in that order; junction bases with no gene match: 10. Germline CDR1 reads LNHDA; CDR2 reads SQIVND (reference sequence). In nucleotides, the CDR3 is TGTGCCAGTAGCCTAATCGCGGGGGGGCTATCTGGGGCCAACGTCCTGACTTTC. The encoded protein is CASSLIAGGLSGANVLTF.

The chain employs TRBV7-6 and TRBJ2-7; a possible D gene is TRBD2 (6 bases). Trimming shortened V by 4 bases and J by 2 bases, and 9 bases separated the two germline ends. Per the germline V gene, CDR1 is SGHVS and CDR2 is FNYEAQ. The CDR3 runs 13 residues. This CDR3 reads CASSYSGTYEQYF. The CDR3 DNA reads as TGTGCCAGCAGCTATAGCGGCACCTACGAGCAGTACTTC.